Sequencing of this T cell receptor beta chain was carried out in a study of cytomegalovirus exposure and HLA in healthy donors. Study-wide points: There were several of the most significant clusters that appeared linked to common viral pathogens in a later analysis. Presence/absence results assume similar sequencing depth per donor, which may not hold. Among immune exposure information, only CMV serostatus was available.

The PCR employed 60 Vbeta primers together with 13 Jbeta primers. Profiling relied on immunoSEQ multiplex PCR, and the TCRdb table lists in-frame clones only, not all of them. The table records under 40,000 clones, approximately 80% of them present only once. Germline-derived CDR1 and CDR2 are SNHLY and FYNNEI. Trimming stripped 4 bases from V and 4 bases from J, with 7 bases between. CDR3 length equals 12 residues. As to this clone: The target antigen is unknown.

Sequencing was performed on PBMCs. This clonotype originated in a woman between 40 and 55 years old in good health and CMV-seronegative. The chain employs TRBV2 and TRBJ1-2; D unresolved. The CDR3 nucleotides are TGTGCCAGCAGTGGATCAGGCTATGGCTACACCTTC. The encoded protein is CASSGSGYGYTF.